The next 5 T cell receptor beta chains were all read from a single sample in a study of blood T cell repertoires in COVID-19. Only in-frame clones appear in the TCRdb table, and some are missing; sequencing was by immunoSEQ multiplex PCR. Altogether hundreds of thousands of clones are present, around 87% being singletons, with the ten largest covering 2% to 2.5%. Sequencing was done on a sample of peripheral blood. The receptors were sampled from a woman aged 60-75 years with COVID-19, enrolled during active disease.

The rearrangement links TRBV3-1 (or the pseudogene TRBV3-2) to TRBJ2-1; 10 bases are shared with TRBD2. From germline, CDR1 is LGHDT and CDR2 YNNKEL (reference sequence). Losses at the gene ends were 4 bases for V and 10 bases for J; bases not matched to a gene: 10. CDR3 length: 15 residues. CDR3 nucleotides: TGTGCCAGCAGCCGATTGAGCGGGGGGGCCAGGGAGCAGTTCTTC. Translating it yields CASSRLSGGAREQFF.

This clone was seen a single time. The genes are TRBV5-1 and TRBJ1-1; a weak D match, TRBD1 (5 bases). The V and J ends lost 4 bases and 5 bases respectively, with 15 bases between them. Germline V gene data show CDR1 as SGHRS and CDR2 as YFSETQ. This CDR3 comprises 14 residues. The CDR3 region is CASSPGGTVTEAFF. In DNA form, the CDR3 reads TGCGCCAGCAGCCCGGGGGGGACTGTGACTGAAGCTTTCTTT. The variable domain in full, with the rest retrieved from reference TRBV5-1 and TRBJ1-1, is KAGVTQTPRYLIKTRGQQVTLSCSPISGHRSVSWYQQTPGQGLQFLFEYFSETQRNKGNFPGRFSGRQFSNSRSEMNVSTLELGDSALYLCASSPGGTVTEAFFGQGTRLTVV.

The chain employs TRBV5-1 and TRBJ1-4; 8 positions agree with TRBD1. The CDR3 sequence is 16 residues long. Germline V gene lookup returns CDR1 SGHRS and CDR2 YFSETQ. The trim removed 0 bases at V and 7 bases at J, leaving 8 bases unmatched. The DNA of the CDR3 is TGCGCCAGCAGCTTGGGTTCGGGGACAGGAGGTGAAAAACTGTTTTTT. Protein: CASSLGSGTGGEKLFF. The full variable domain, its missing parts supplied by reference TRBV5-1 and TRBJ1-4, is KAGVTQTPRYLIKTRGQQVTLSCSPISGHRSVSWYQQTPGQGLQFLFEYFSETQRNKGNFPGRFSGRQFSNSRSEMNVSTLELGDSALYLCASSLGSGTGGEKLFFGSGTQLSVL.

The rearrangement links TRBV2 to TRBJ1-2; 8 nucleotides match TRBD1. The CDR3 has 13 amino acids. The V gene end was trimmed by 6 bases and the J gene end by 8 bases; junction bases not matched to a gene: 8. Germline assignment: CDR1 SNHLY and CDR2 FYNNEI. CDR3 nucleotide sequence: TGTGCCAGCAGGCCGGACAGGGCGGAGGGCTACACCTTC. Protein sequence: CASRPDRAEGYTF.

The chain couples TRBV28 to TRBJ1-2; 9 bases fit TRBD1. The V gene's germline CDR1 is MDHEN and CDR2 SYDVKM. Losses at the gene ends were 8 bases for V and 4 bases for J; bases not matched to a gene: 8. CDR3 length equals 14 residues. The CDR3 sequence: CASRGQGFSYGYTF. The CDR3 coding sequence is TGTGCCAGCCGGGGACAGGGATTCTCCTATGGCTACACCTTC.